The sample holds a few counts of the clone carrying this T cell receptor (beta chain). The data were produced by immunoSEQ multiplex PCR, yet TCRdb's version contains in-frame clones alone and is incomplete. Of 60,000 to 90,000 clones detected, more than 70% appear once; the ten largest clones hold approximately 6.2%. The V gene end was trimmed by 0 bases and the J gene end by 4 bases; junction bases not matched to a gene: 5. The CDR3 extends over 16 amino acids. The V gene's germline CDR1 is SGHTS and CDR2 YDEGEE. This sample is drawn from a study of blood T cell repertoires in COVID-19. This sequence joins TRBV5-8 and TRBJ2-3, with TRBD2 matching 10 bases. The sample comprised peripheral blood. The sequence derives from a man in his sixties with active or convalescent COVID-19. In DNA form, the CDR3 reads TGTGCCAGCAGCTTGGCAGCGGGGGGGCGGCCAGATACGCAGTATTTT. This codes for CASSLAAGGRPDTQYF.